These 21 T cell receptor beta chains came from one sample sequenced in a study of shared clonotypes between healthy human individuals. Profiled with immunoSEQ multiplex PCR; TCRdb holds only in-frame clones, not every one. The sample has about 560,000 clones, around 81% seen once; the top ten hold around 12%. The sample was PBMCs. These TCRs come from a woman in her forties in good health. Some clones in this sample may be carry-over from other donors' samples.

The V call is TRBV5-1, the J call TRBJ2-5, with 7 bases aligning to TRBD2. This CDR3 comprises 15 residues. CDR1 and CDR2 from the germline V gene are SGHRS and YFSETQ. Trimming took 2 bases from V and 7 from J; bases not matched to a gene: 11. The DNA for the CDR3 is TGCGCCAGCAGCTTAGGGACTAACTCCTTGGGGACCCAGTACTTC. It codes for CASSLGTNSLGTQYF. The variable domain in full, completed from reference TRBV5-1 and TRBJ2-5, reads KAGVTQTPRYLIKTRGQQVTLSCSPISGHRSVSWYQQTPGQGLQFLFEYFSETQRNKGNFPGRFSGRQFSNSRSEMNVSTLELGDSALYLCASSLGTNSLGTQYFGPGTRLLVL.

The chain uses TRBV7-3 and TRBJ2-2; unclear D gene. The CDR3 runs to 15 residues. Trimming took off 5 bases at V and 4 bases at J, with 14 bases between the two ends. In germline, CDR1 is SGHTA, CDR2 FQGTGA. Written as DNA, the CDR3 is TGTGCCAGCAGCCTGGGTGGGGTTTCCACCGGGGAGCTGTTTTTT. Its translation: CASSLGGVSTGELFF.

This chain joins TRBV9 and TRBJ1-1; D may be TRBD1 (6 bases). The CDR3 length is 14 residues. Trimming shortened V by 0 bases and J by 5 bases, and 11 bases separated the two germline ends. CDR1 is SGDLS, CDR2 YYNGEE, per germline. The CDR3 loop reads CASSVASGETEAFF. The CDR3 region has the DNA TGTGCCAGCAGCGTAGCCTCAGGGGAAACTGAAGCTTTCTTT.

This clone was counted ten times or more. The chain is built from TRBV19 and TRBJ2-2; 7 bases line up with TRBD2. CDR1 and CDR2 from the germline V gene are LNHDA and SQIVND (reference sequence). This CDR3 region has 15 residues. V gave up 4 bases and J gave up 6 bases; unmatched junction bases: 8. The DNA of the CDR3 is TGTGCCAGTAGTACCCCCAAGCTAGCGGCCGGGGAGCTGTTTTTT. Its translation is CASSTPKLAAGELFF.

V gene TRBV5-1 combines with J gene TRBJ2-2; TRBD2 might be the D (6 bases). The CDR3 has 16 amino acids. V lost 4 bases, J lost 2 bases, and 15 bases lay in between. Germline CDR1 reads SGHRS; CDR2 reads YFSETQ. The CDR3 DNA reads as TGCGCCAGCAGCGGCTTGGGAGGCTCCAACACCGGGGAGCTGTTTTTT. It translates to CASSGLGGSNTGELFF.

This clone was seen many times. The chain has TRBV28 and TRBJ2-2; possibly TRBD1 for D (5 bases). Trimming stripped 3 bases from V and 0 bases from J, with 8 bases between. CDR1 and CDR2 (germline): MDHEN, SYDVKM. The CDR3 covers 15 residues. CDR3 amino acids: CASSLSRANTGELFF. The CDR3 nucleotides are TGTGCCAGCAGTTTGTCCAGGGCGAACACCGGGGAGCTGTTTTTT.

The chain is built from TRBV9 and TRBJ2-5; no reliable D call. The CDR3 is made up of 15 amino acids. Germline V lookup: CDR1 SGDLS, CDR2 YYNGEE. V was trimmed by 0 bases and J by 2 bases, leaving 11 bases between them. The CDR3 here is CASSVALSFQETQYF. In DNA, the CDR3 is TGTGCCAGCAGCGTAGCCCTAAGTTTTCAAGAGACCCAGTACTTC.

The chain employs TRBV5-1 and TRBJ1-1, with a tentative D call TRBD1 (5 bases). Germline assignment: CDR1 SGHRS and CDR2 YFSETQ. Between the trimmed V and J ends, which lost 4 bases and 2 bases, there was a span of 12 bases. This CDR3 has 14 amino acids. For the CDR3, the DNA is TGCGCCAGCAGCCCGGTAGGGGCAAACACTGAAGCTTTCTTT. Translating it yields CASSPVGANTEAFF.

The J gene is TRBJ2-1, the V gene TRBV5-4, with 9 positions matching TRBD1. Germline V gene sequence: CDR1 SGHNT, CDR2 YYREEE (reference sequence). V dropped 4 bases and J dropped 5; count of bases not matched to a gene: 1. This CDR3 has 13 residues. The CDR3 sequence is CASSRDRDNEQFF. In DNA form, the CDR3 reads TGTGCCAGCAGCCGGGACAGGGACAATGAGCAGTTCTTC. Full variable domain (missing parts from reference TRBV5-4 and TRBJ2-1): ETGVTQSPTHLIKTRGQQVTLRCSSQSGHNTVSWYQQALGQGPQFIFQYYREEENGRGNFPPRFSGLQFPNYSSELNVNALELDDSALYLCASSRDRDNEQFFGPGTRLTVL.

The chain joins TRBV27 to TRBJ2-3; D is uncertain. This CDR3 contains 16 residues. V dropped 1 base and J dropped 2 bases, with 13 bases sitting between them. Germline V gene sequence: CDR1 MNHEY, CDR2 SMNVEV (reference sequence). CDR3 nucleotide sequence: TGTGCCAGCAGTTTATTTGGCGGAAGGTCCACAGATACGCAGTATTTT. It yields the protein CASSLFGGRSTDTQYF.

This clone has at least ten counts. The chain joins TRBV10-3 to TRBJ2-2; 8 nucleotides align to TRBD1. V lost 11 bases to trimming and J lost 4 bases; unmatched junction nucleotides: 6. Germline V gene sequence: CDR1 ENHRY, CDR2 SYGVKD. The CDR3 runs 13 residues. The CDR3 loop reads CASTGESTGELFF. The CDR3 bases are TGTGCCTCGACAGGGGAGTCCACCGGGGAGCTGTTTTTT.

The J gene is TRBJ2-1, the V gene TRBV9; 8 nucleotides match TRBD2. This CDR3 spans 16 amino acids. The germline gives CDR1 SGDLS, CDR2 YYNGEE. V gave up 4 bases and J gave up 2 bases; unmatched junction bases: 8. CDR3 sequence reads: CASSMSGRVAYNEQFF. Here the CDR3 DNA reads TGTGCCAGCAGCATGAGCGGGAGAGTGGCCTACAATGAGCAGTTCTTC.

The J gene is TRBJ1-5, the V gene TRBV6-1; 9 bases map to TRBD1. Germline assignment: CDR1 MNHNS and CDR2 SASEGT. V lost 2 bases and J lost 5; bases outside the gene matches: 7. The CDR3 has 16 residues. In DNA form, the CDR3 reads TGTGCCAGCAGTGAATCATCCGGGACAGGGCATCAGCCCCAGCATTTT. Its protein is CASSESSGTGHQPQHF.

J is TRBJ2-2 and V is TRBV6-1; D is uncertain. The germline V gene encodes CDR1 MNHNS and CDR2 SASEGT. There are 14 residues in the CDR3. Deletions cut 8 bases from V and 1 base from J, with 11 bases between. CDR3 sequence: CASDVPRNTGELFF. CDR3 sequence (DNA): TGTGCCAGCGATGTCCCACGGAACACCGGGGAGCTGTTTTTT.

On this clone: A far bigger clonotype differs at one base, so this is likely a read error. The genes are TRBV5-4 and TRBJ1-1; D not certain. Trimming cost V 4 bases and J 3 bases, with 13 bases left between them. CDR1 is SGHNT and CDR2 is YYREEE in the germline V gene (reference sequence). The CDR3 runs 14 residues. CDR3 DNA: TGTGCCAGCAGCAGTATCGTGGTTGACACTGAAGCTTTCTTT. Protein: CASSSIVVDTEAFF.

The chain carries TRBV13 and TRBJ2-1; 11 bases agree with TRBD1. Germline trimming cut 1 base from V and 7 bases from J; bases unmatched to any gene: 6. The germline V gene has CDR1 PRHDT and CDR2 FYEKMQ (reference sequence). CDR3 length: 16 residues. CDR3 region: CASSLVGQGASNEQFF. The DNA for the CDR3 is TGTGCCAGCAGCTTAGTAGGACAGGGGGCCTCGAATGAGCAGTTCTTC. Supplemented by reference TRBV13 and TRBJ2-1, the full variable domain reads AAGVIQSPRHLIKEKRETATLKCYPIPRHDTVYWYQQGPGQDPQFLISFYEKMQSDKGSIPDRFSAQQFSDYHSELNMSSLELGDSALYFCASSLVGQGASNEQFFGPGTRLTVL.

This chain links TRBV7-9 with TRBJ1-2; no clear D gene. The CDR3 length is 16 residues. Germline V gene sequence: CDR1 SEHNR, CDR2 FQNEAQ (reference sequence). V was clipped by 5 bases and J by 8 bases, with 24 bases between them. DNA of the CDR3: TGTGCCAGCAGCCCCAGACTTCCCGGTTCCGGCGGGGGCTACACCTTC. This gives the protein CASSPRLPGSGGGYTF.

The chain couples TRBV7-9 to TRBJ1-1; D uncertain. The CDR3 length is 12 residues. Deletions cut 3 bases from V and 2 bases from J, with 4 bases between. Germline CDR1 SEHNR, CDR2 FQNEAQ (reference sequence). The CDR3 DNA follows: TGTGCCAGCAGCTTGGACAACACTGAAGCTTTCTTT. Amino acids: CASSLDNTEAFF.

V gene TRBV5-4 combines with J gene TRBJ1-5, with 9 bases matching TRBD1. V was pared by 5 bases and J by 6 bases, with 3 bases of the junction left unmatched. CDR1 is SGHNT, CDR2 YYREEE, per germline (reference sequence). This CDR3 comprises 13 residues. The CDR3 nucleotides read TGTGCCAGCAGTTTACAGGGGGCTCAGCCCCAGCATTTT. Its translation is CASSLQGAQPQHF.

This clone appeared a few times. The chain joins TRBV11-2 to TRBJ2-1, with TRBD2 matching over 12 bases. CDR1 and CDR2 from the germline V gene are SGHAT and FQNNGV. The CDR3 runs to 17 residues. With 3 bases clipped from V and 8 bases from J, the junction kept 11 bases outside the gene matches. Written as DNA, the CDR3 is TGTGCCAGCAGCTTCGATCCTAGCGGGAGGGCACGGGATGAGCAGTTCTTC. Translating it yields CASSFDPSGRARDEQFF.

The chain links TRBV5-1 to TRBJ2-5, with D tentatively TRBD1 (5 bases). The V gene's germline CDR1 is SGHRS and CDR2 YFSETQ. The V and J ends lost 7 bases and 5 bases respectively, with 21 bases between them. The CDR3 has 15 amino acids. The CDR3: CASGDGRVGRETQYF. CDR3 bases: TGCGCCAGCGGTGACGGACGGGTGGGGCGCGAGACCCAGTACTTC. The complete variable domain, with remaining parts taken from reference TRBV5-1 and TRBJ2-5, reads KAGVTQTPRYLIKTRGQQVTLSCSPISGHRSVSWYQQTPGQGLQFLFEYFSETQRNKGNFPGRFSGRQFSNSRSEMNVSTLELGDSALYLCASGDGRVGRETQYFGPGTRLLVL.